This TCR beta chain is drawn from a study of blood T cells in healthy people across ages. It was with a sample-barcoded 5' primer and a J-beta primer mix that a second PCR of roughly 7 to 12 cycles was run. One entry per CDR3 protein, called by TCRdb with MiXCR from the 5' RACE reads. The sample shows over 500,000 distinct CDR3 sequences, roughly a quarter of them seen only once. V was cut by 7 bases and J by 3 bases, with 22 bases left in between. This CDR3 contains 18 residues. The sample was also linked to a second study, of T cells of mothers and their children.

The chain combines TRBV12-3 or TRBV12-4 with TRBJ2-6; possibly TRBD1 for D (6 bases). The TCR originated in a boy under 10 years old in good health. Material for sequencing was blood. The CDR3 DNA reads as TGTGCCAGCACCAAGATACTCTTACAGGGTAGTGGGGCCAACGTCCTGACTTTC. This encodes CASTKILLQGSGANVLTF.